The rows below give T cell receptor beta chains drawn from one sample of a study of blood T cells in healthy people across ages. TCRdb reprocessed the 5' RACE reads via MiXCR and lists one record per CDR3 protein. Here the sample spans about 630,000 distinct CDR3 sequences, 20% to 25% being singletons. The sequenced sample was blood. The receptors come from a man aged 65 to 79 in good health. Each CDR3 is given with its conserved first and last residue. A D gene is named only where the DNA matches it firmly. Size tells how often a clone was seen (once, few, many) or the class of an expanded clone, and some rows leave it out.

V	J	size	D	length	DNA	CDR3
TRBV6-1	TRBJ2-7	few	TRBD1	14	TGTGCCAGCAGTAAGATTGACAGGGACTACGAGCAGTACTTC	CASSKIDRDYEQYF
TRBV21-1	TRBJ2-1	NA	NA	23	TGTGCCAGCAGCAAAAGTTACGGCGGAGTTACCGTAGCGGGAGGGCCGGGGTACAATGAGCAGTTCTTC	CASSKSYGGVTVAGGPGYNEQFF
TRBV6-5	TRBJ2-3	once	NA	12	TGTGCCAGCAGTCCGACGGACGGTGTGCAGTATTTT	CASSPTDGVQYF
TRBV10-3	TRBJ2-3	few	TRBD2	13	TGTGCCATCGGGGGACTAGCGGGAGATACGCAGTATTTT	CAIGGLAGDTQYF
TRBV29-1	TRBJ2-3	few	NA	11	TGCAGCGTGCCTCAAGCGGCAACGCAGTATTTT	CSVPQAATQYF
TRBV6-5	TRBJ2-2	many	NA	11	TGTGCCAGCAGTTATGCAGGGGAGCTGTTTTTT	CASSYAGELFF
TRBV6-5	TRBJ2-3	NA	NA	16	TGTGCCAGCAGTTACTCGAGTAGGACGAGCACAGATACGCAGTATTTT	CASSYSSRTSTDTQYF
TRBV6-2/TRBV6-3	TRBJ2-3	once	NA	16	TGTGCCAGCAGTTACCGGGGGCAGGGCTGGACAGATACGCAGTATTTT	CASSYRGQGWTDTQYF
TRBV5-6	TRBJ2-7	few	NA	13	TGTGCCAGCAGCTTGGGGGCTGGGGGCGAGCAGTACTTC	CASSLGAGGEQYF
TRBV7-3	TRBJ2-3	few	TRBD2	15	TGTGCCAGCAGCTACGGGACTACCTCGATAGATACGCAGTATTTT	CASSYGTTSIDTQYF
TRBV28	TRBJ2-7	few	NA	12	TGTGCCAGCACCAATCTAGACTACGAGCAGTACTTC	CASTNLDYEQYF
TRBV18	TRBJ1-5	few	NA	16	TGTGCCAGCTCACAGACGCAGGGCTTCGCCAATCAGCCCCAGCATTTT	CASSQTQGFANQPQHF
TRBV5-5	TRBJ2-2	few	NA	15	TGTGCCAGCAGCTTGGCCGAGCTGTTAACCGGGGAGCTGTTTTTT	CASSLAELLTGELFF
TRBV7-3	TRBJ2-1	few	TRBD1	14	TGTGCCAGCAGCTTAGGACAGGGCTTCGACGAGCAGTATTTC	CASSLGQGFDEQYF
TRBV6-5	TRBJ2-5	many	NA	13	TGTGCCAGCAGTTATGGTCGGCGAGGTGCCCAGTACTTC	CASSYGRRGAQYF
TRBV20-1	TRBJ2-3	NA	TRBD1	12	TGCAGTGTCAGACAGGGGGCAGATACGCAGTATTTT	CSVRQGADTQYF
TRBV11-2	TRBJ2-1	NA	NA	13	TGTGCCAGCAGCTCGACCCGAGTGCATGAGCAGTTCTTC	CASSSTRVHEQFF
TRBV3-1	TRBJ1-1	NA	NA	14	TGTGCCAGCAGAATAGACAGGTGGAACACTGAAGCTTTCTTT	CASRIDRWNTEAFF
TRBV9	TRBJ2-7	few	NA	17	TGTGCCAGCAGCCCCAAAACCCGTCAGCGGAGCTCCTACGAGCAGTACTTC	CASSPKTRQRSSYEQYF
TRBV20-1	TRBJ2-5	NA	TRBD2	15	TGCAGTGCTTCTCCTTCGGAGCGGGAGAGGGAGACCCAGTACTTC	CSASPSERERETQYF
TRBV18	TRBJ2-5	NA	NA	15	TGTGCCAGCTCACGTAATGGCGGGGCCCAAGAGACCCAGTACTTC	CASSRNGGAQETQYF
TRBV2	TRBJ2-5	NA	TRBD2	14	TGTGCCAGCAGGACTAGCGATCACCAAGAGACCCAGTACTTC	CASRTSDHQETQYF
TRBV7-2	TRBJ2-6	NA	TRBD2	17	TGTGCCAGCAGCGCTCTAGCGGGTAGCTCTGGGGCCAACGTCCTGACTTTC	CASSALAGSSGANVLTF
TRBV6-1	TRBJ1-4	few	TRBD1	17	TGTGCCAGCAGCAAGGGACAGGGGGCTACAGCTAATGAAAAACTGTTTTTT	CASSKGQGATANEKLFF
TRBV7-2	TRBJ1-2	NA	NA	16	TGTGCCAGCAGCGCAACCGGGTCCCCCGGAGACTATGGCTACACCTTC	CASSATGSPGDYGYTF
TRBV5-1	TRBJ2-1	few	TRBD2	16	TGCGCCAGCAGCTTGGACCTAGCGGGAACTTACAATGAGCAGTTCTTC	CASSLDLAGTYNEQFF
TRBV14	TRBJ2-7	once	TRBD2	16	TGTGCCAGCAGCCAGTTTCTCATGGCGGGAGTCCCCGAGCAGTACTTC	CASSQFLMAGVPEQYF
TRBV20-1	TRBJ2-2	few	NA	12	TGCAGTGCTAGCAGAGACACCGGGGAGCTGTTTTTT	CSASRDTGELFF
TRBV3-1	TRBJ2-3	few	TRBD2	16	TGTGCCAGCAGCCTCCTCACTAGCGGGAGTGAAGATACGCAGTATTTT	CASSLLTSGSEDTQYF
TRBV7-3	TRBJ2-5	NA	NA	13	TGTGCCAGCAGCTCAGCACCATTAGAGACCCAGTACTTC	CASSSAPLETQYF
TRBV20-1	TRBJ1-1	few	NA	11	TGCAGTGCTAGGGAAAAGCGAGAGAGGCTCTTT	CSAREKRERLF
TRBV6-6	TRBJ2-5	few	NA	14	TGTGCCAGCAGTTACGGGCCTAATACGGAGACCCAGTACTTC	CASSYGPNTETQYF
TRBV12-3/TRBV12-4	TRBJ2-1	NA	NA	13	TGTGCCAGCGGCGGTACGACCTACAATGAGCAGTTCTTC	CASGGTTYNEQFF
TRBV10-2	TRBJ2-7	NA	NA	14	TGCGCCAGCAGTGAGTCGAAGGGGGTCCACGAGCAGTACTTC	CASSESKGVHEQYF
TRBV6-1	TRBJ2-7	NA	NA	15	TGTGCCAGCAGGACCCCTGGGGGGAATGCCTACGAGCAGTACTTC	CASRTPGGNAYEQYF
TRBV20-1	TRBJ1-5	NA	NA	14	TGCAGTGCTGTAAGAAACGAGGGTAGTCAGCCCCAGCATTTT	CSAVRNEGSQPQHF
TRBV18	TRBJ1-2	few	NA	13	TGTGCCAGCTCGGAAAGACAGGTGTATGGCTACACCTTC	CASSERQVYGYTF
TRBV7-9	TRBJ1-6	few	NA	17	TGTGCCAGCAGCTCGTCGGGGGCCACAGGGATTCGTTCACCCCTCCACTTT	CASSSSGATGIRSPLHF
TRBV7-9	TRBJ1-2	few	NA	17	TGTGCCAGCAGCTCCCCGTATACGGTCCCGATGATCTATGGCTACACCTTC	CASSSPYTVPMIYGYTF
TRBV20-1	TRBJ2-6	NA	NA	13	TGCAGTGCCAGAAGCTCTGGGGCCAACGTCCTGACTTTC	CSARSSGANVLTF
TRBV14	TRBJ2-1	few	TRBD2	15	TGTGTCAGCAGCCGACCCGGGACTAGTCGCAATGAGCAGTTCTTC	CVSSRPGTSRNEQFF
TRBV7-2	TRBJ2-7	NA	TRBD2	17	TGTGCCAGCAGCTTAGTCGTATCTAGCGGGACCCACTACGAGCAGTACTTC	CASSLVVSSGTHYEQYF
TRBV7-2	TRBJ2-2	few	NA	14	TGTGCCAGCAGCTTAGTCGGCGGATCCGGGGAGCTGTTTTTT	CASSLVGGSGELFF
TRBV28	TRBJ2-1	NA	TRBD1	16	TGTGCCAGCAGTTCACAGACAGGGGGCCTCTACAATGAGCAGTTCTTC	CASSSQTGGLYNEQFF
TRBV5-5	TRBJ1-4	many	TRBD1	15	TGTGCCAGCAACGTACAGGGGGAGGTTCGTGAAAAACTGTTTTTT	CASNVQGEVREKLFF
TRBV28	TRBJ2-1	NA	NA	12	TGTGCCAGCAGTTTTCCCGTCCATGAGCAGTTCTTC	CASSFPVHEQFF
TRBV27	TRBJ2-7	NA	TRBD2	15	TGTGCCAGCAGTGGGATGGGGCGGGAGAGGGACGAGCAGTACTTC	CASSGMGRERDEQYF
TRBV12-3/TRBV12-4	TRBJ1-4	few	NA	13	TGTGCCAGCAGTCCCCCCGGGAGAGAAAAACTGTTTTTT	CASSPPGREKLFF
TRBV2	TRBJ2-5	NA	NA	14	TGTGCCAGCAGTGACGCGGGGCCGAGAGAGACCCAGTACTTC	CASSDAGPRETQYF
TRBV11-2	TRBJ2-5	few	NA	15	TGTGCCAGCAGCTTAGCCCCCGGGACCCAAGGTGCCCAGTACTTC	CASSLAPGTQGAQYF
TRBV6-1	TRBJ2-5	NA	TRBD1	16	TGTGCCAGCAGTGAACCAGGGACAGGGGGAGCAGAGACCCAGTACTTC	CASSEPGTGGAETQYF
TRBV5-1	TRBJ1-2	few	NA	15	TGCGCCAGCAGCTTGATGCCAGGTGCTAACTATGGCTACACCTTC	CASSLMPGANYGYTF
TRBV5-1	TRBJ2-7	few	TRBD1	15	TGCGCCAGCAGCTTGGGTGGGACAGGGATACCCGAGCAGTACTTC	CASSLGGTGIPEQYF
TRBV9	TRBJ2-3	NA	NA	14	TGTGCCAGCAGCGGAGAGGACTCTACAGATACGCAGTATTTT	CASSGEDSTDTQYF
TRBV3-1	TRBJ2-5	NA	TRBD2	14	TGTGCCAGCAGCCCCGGGGGGATCCAAGAGACCCGGTACTTC	CASSPGGIQETRYF
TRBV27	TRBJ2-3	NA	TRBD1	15	TGCGCCAGCAGACTTACAGGGGTGGTCACAGATACGCAGTATTTT	CASRLTGVVTDTQYF
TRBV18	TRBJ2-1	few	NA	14	TGTGCCAGCTCACCACCCGGCCGGAACAATGAGCAGTTCTTC	CASSPPGRNNEQFF
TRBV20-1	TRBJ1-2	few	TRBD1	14	TGCAGTGCTAGAGTTAGGGACAGGGGACCCGGCTACACCTTC	CSARVRDRGPGYTF
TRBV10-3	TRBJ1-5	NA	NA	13	TGTGCCATCAGTGAGTCGTCCAATCAGCCCCAGCATTTT	CAISESSNQPQHF
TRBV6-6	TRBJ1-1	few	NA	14	TGTGCCAGCAGACCCTTTGGGCAGCACACTGAAGCTTTCTTT	CASRPFGQHTEAFF